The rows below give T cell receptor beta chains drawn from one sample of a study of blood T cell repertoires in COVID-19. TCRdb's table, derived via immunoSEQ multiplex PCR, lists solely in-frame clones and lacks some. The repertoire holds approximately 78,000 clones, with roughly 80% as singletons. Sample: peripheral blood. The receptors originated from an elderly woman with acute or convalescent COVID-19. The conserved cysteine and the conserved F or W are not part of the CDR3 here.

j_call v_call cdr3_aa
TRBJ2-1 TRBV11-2 ASSSPLRLSYNEQF
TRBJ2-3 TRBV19 ASSKDRGNTDTQY
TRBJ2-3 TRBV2 ASSSMGLAKTDTQY
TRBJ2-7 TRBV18 ASSPGAGDSRPGLAVFYEQY
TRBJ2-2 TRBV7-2 ASSPIQREGELF
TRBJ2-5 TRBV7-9 ASSFGLAGAQETQY
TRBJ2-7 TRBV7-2 ASSFVRGYEQY
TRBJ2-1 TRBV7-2 ASSQGGGGLYNEQF
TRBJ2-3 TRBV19 ASSIAVQADTQY
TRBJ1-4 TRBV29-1 SAGEGRLF
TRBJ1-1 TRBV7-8 ASSFGQGVNTEAF
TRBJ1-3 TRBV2 ASSESRGAGNTIY
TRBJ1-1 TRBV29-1 SVGDREAAAF
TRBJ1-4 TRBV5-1 ASSTGVGEKLF
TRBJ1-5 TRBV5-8 ASSGGQGYQPQH
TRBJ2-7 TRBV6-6 ASSYGQGAGEQY
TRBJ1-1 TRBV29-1 SGDRGNTEAF
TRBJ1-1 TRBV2 ASSGGGFYTEAF
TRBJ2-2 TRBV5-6 ASSARAGELF
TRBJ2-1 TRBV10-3 AISEGGGYNEQF
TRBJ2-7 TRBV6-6 ASSYGDRYEQY
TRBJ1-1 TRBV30 AWSTANTEAF
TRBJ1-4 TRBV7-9 ASSLGGGPNEKLF
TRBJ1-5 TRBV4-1 ASSQDRGFQPQH
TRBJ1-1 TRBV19 ASSRKGAGTEAF
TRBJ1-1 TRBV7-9 ASNRQTHTEAF
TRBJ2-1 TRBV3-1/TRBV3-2 ASSQEPGSSYNEQF
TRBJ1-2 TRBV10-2 ASSESKDRANYGYT
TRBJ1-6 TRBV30 ACPGQGANNSPLH
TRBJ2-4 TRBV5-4 ASSFITRGRAKNIQY
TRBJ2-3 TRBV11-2 ASRIFLRGAQSSTDTQY
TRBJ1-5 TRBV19 ASSIPQGSYSNQPQH
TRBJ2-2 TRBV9 ASSPGPTGELF
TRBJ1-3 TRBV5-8 ASHDLTNSGNTIY
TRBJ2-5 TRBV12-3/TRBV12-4 ASSRGGSIQY
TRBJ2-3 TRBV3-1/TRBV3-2 ASSQGPGQGYTDTQY
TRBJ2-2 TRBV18 ASSPGTGSLAGELF
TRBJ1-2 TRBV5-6 ASSWDRERVYGYT
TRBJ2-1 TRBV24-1 ATSVSGQSSYNEQF
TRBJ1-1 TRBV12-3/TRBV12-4 ASSWGGDAAF
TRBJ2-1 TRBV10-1 ASSGRAHGSGTYLRMVNEQF
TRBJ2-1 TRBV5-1 ASSLAGTSYDEQF
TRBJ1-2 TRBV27 ASSPRTGEHYGYT
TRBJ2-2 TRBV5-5 ASSPRGTSAPGGTGELF
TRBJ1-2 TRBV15 ATSRDAGRAGYT
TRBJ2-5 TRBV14 ASSQGQGEWTQY
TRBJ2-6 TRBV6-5 ASSSRQGAGANVLT
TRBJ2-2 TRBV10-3 AIKVERENGELF
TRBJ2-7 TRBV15 ATSREGQAYEQY
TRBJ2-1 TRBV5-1 ASSLLPGLAGRNEQF
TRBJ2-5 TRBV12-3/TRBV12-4 ASSPSGETQY
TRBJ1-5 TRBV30 AWSPAGQPQH
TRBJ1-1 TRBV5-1 ASRVQGSTLNTEAF
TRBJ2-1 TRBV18 ASSPRTSGSSYNEQF
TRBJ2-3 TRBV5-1 ASSPPSSTDTQY
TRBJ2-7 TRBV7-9 ASSPRRTGAAYEQY
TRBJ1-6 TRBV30 AWTSLRGRGSPLH